Below, 3 T cell receptor beta chains from the same sample are listed, as sequenced in a study of cytomegalovirus exposure and HLA in healthy donors. 13 Jbeta primers and 60 Vbeta primers were used for the PCR. Data came from immunoSEQ multiplex PCR; TCRdb stores just in-frame clones and leaves some out. The top ten clones hold approximately 1.1% of a sample with around 120,000 clones, over 80% of them seen once. The sequenced sample was PBMCs. Receptors were obtained from a boy aged 5-17 years in good health and CMV-seronegative.

The chain employs TRBV2 and TRBJ1-5; 7 bases are shared with TRBD1. This CDR3 region has 13 residues. The V and J ends lost 4 bases and 7 bases, in that order; junction bases with no gene match: 4. Germline values: CDR1 SNHLY, CDR2 FYNNEI. The DNA of the CDR3 is TGTGCCAGCAGTGGTTACAGGGGCCAGCCCCAGCATTTT. Its protein is CASSGYRGQPQHF. Based on the CDR3 plus reference TRBV2 and TRBJ1-5, the full variable domain is EPEVTQTPSHQVTQMGQEVILRCVPISNHLYFYWYRQILGQKVEFLVSFYNNEISEKSEIFDDQFSVERPDGSNFTLKIRSTKLEDSAMYFCASSGYRGQPQHFGDGTRLSIL.

The rearrangement joins TRBV7-6 to TRBJ1-4; D perhaps matches TRBD1 (6 bases). Per germline, CDR1 SGHVS and CDR2 FNYEAQ. Trimming removed 1 base from V and 0 bases from J, with 9 bases in between. This CDR3 spans 16 amino acids. For the CDR3, the DNA is TGTGCCAGCAGCTTAGTGGGACAAGCAACTAATGAAAAACTGTTTTTT. As protein: CASSLVGQATNEKLFF.

The gene calls are TRBV29-1 and TRBJ2-2; TRBD2 might be the D (5 bases). This CDR3 contains 13 residues. With 6 bases removed from V and 2 bases from J, the gap between germline ends came to 10 bases. Germline CDR1 is SQVTM and CDR2 is ANQGSEA. The CDR3, as DNA: TGCAGCGTGACTGACTACAACACCGGGGAGCTGTTTTTT. Translating it yields CSVTDYNTGELFF.